What follows are 5 T cell receptor beta chains derived from one specimen sequenced in a study of blood T cell repertoires in COVID-19. Measured with immunoSEQ multiplex PCR; TCRdb has only the in-frame clones, and not every one. The data show around 170,000 clones, with about 86% seen just once and roughly 7% held by the top ten. Sequencing input: peripheral blood. The receptor set was obtained from a man between 45 and 60 years old with active or convalescent COVID-19.

The genes are TRBV20-1 and TRBJ1-2, with 10 bases identical to TRBD1. J lost 4 bases, V lost 3 bases, and 8 bases had no gene match. The germline V gene encodes CDR1 DFQATT and CDR2 SNEGSKA (reference sequence). The CDR3 consists of 15 residues. The CDR3 DNA is TGCAGTGCTAGTCCGCACGGGACAGGGGTCTATGGCTACACCTTC. Protein product: CSASPHGTGVYGYTF.

This chain uses TRBV6-5 with TRBJ1-1, with 8 nucleotides matching TRBD1. Per germline, CDR1 MNHEY and CDR2 SVGAGI. The CDR3 spans 13 residues. V lost 7 bases to trimming and J lost 2 bases; unmatched junction nucleotides: 3. CDR3 DNA sequence: TGTGCCAGCAAGGACAGGGCCAACACTGAAGCTTTCTTT. Translated, it gives CASKDRANTEAFF.

The genes are TRBV9 and TRBJ2-5; 14 nucleotides agree with TRBD2. The trim removed 3 bases at V and 4 bases at J, leaving 5 bases unmatched. Germline V gene lookup returns CDR1 SGDLS and CDR2 YYNGEE. The CDR3 contains 16 residues. The CDR3 DNA reads as TGTGCCAGCAGCGCCGGGACTAGCGGGGGACTAGAGACCCAGTACTTC. The encoded protein is CASSAGTSGGLETQYF.

V is TRBV18 and J is TRBJ2-7; TRBD2 agrees at 11 bases. Unmatched junction bases numbered 3, after V lost 2 bases and J lost 3 bases. CDR1 is KGHSH and CDR2 is LQKENI in the germline V gene. This CDR3 has 15 residues. CDR3 amino acids: CASSPNLAGGYEQYF. The CDR3 DNA is TGTGCCAGCTCACCAAATCTAGCGGGAGGCTACGAGCAGTACTTC. Using reference TRBV18 and TRBJ2-7 for the parts outside the CDR3, the full variable domain is NAGVMQNPRHLVRRRGQEARLRCSPMKGHSHVYWYRQLPEEGLKFMVYLQKENIIDESGMPKERFSAEFPKEGPSILRIQQVVRGDSAAYFCASSPNLAGGYEQYFGPGTRLTVT.

CDR3 protein: CATSRRPGQGIDTQYF. In DNA form, the CDR3 reads TGTGCCACCAGCAGACGGCCGGGACAGGGGATCGATACGCAGTATTTT. This rearrangement joins TRBV15 to TRBJ2-3, with TRBD1 matching over 10 bases. Germline lookup yields CDR1 LNHNV and CDR2 YYDKDF (reference sequence). The CDR3 is made up of 16 amino acids. The V gene end was trimmed by 2 bases and the J gene end by 6 bases; junction bases not matched to a gene: 8.